This T cell receptor (beta chain) was profiled in a study of shared clonotypes between healthy human individuals. The CDR3 contains 13 residues. The ends were cut back, 5 bases at V and 2 bases at J, with 10 bases in the middle. CDR1 SGHRS and CDR2 YFSETQ come from the germline V gene. Clones were sequenced by immunoSEQ multiplex PCR, and TCRdb holds only the in-frame ones, with some missing. Among around 980,000 clones listed, approximately 78% were seen once. Of note for this clone: Its antigen is unidentified. The same CDR3 can be traced to other DNA sequences in this sample.

Study findings and constraints: Sharing across four donors was highest in naive CD4 (around 5%) and lowest in memory CD8 (around 0.4%). The study found lower generation probabilities in non-shared clonotypes than in those shared by all four donors.

The chain uses TRBV5-1 and TRBJ1-1; a weak D match, TRBD1 (5 bases). This receptor was identified in a man between 18 and 35 years old in good health. Some clones in this sample may be carry-over from other donors' samples. The material sequenced was memory CD4+ T cells from PBMCs. The subset here: CD45RA-negative fraction. CDR3 coding DNA: TGCGCCAGCAGTCTCCAGGGAAACACTGAAGCTTTCTTT. Translating gives CASSLQGNTEAFF.